These 21 T cell receptor beta chains came from one sample sequenced in a study of T cells in Graves' hyperthyroidism and ophthalmopathy. Amplification targeted TCR beta CDR3 regions from RNA transcripts. Researchers ran a first-round RT-PCR on the TCR CDR3 using the HTBI primer set. TCRdb independently ran MiXCR on the multiplex PCR reads; one entry per CDR3 protein. Of about 480,000 distinct CDR3 sequences listed, 24% were seen once; the top ten hold around 10%. Sequencing was performed on blood. All receptors come from a woman aged 25 to 39 with Graves' ophthalmopathy.

J is TRBJ1-2 and V is TRBV6-2 or TRBV6-3, with D tentatively TRBD1 (6 bases). This CDR3 region has 14 residues. The V end lost 0 bases, the J end lost 8 bases, and 13 bases lay between the germline ends. Germline V CDR1 and CDR2: MNHEY, SVGEGT. This chain's CDR3 is CASSYSRDNGGYTF. As DNA, the CDR3 is TGTGCCAGCAGTTACTCAAGGGACAACGGGGGCTACACCTTC.

This clonotype was detected many times. The rearrangement uses TRBV12-3 or TRBV12-4 and TRBJ2-4; TRBD1 agrees at 9 bases. With 10 bases clipped from V and 7 bases from J, the junction kept 14 bases outside the gene matches. This CDR3 region has 15 residues. CDR3 DNA: TGTGCCAAAGGGGGGGACAGGGTTTTGGGCAACATTCAGTACTTC. Amino acid sequence: CAKGGDRVLGNIQYF.

This clonotype was recorded many times. The chain uses TRBV19 and TRBJ2-7; 9 bases are shared with TRBD1. V dropped 6 bases and J dropped 5; count of bases not matched to a gene: 11. CDR3 length equals 15 residues. Per the germline V gene, CDR1 is LNHDA and CDR2 is SQIVND (reference sequence). The chain's CDR3 is CASRPGTGSLHEQYF. In DNA, the CDR3 is TGTGCCAGTAGGCCCGGGACAGGGAGCCTCCACGAGCAGTACTTC.

The V gene is TRBV11-1, the J gene TRBJ1-1, with D tentatively TRBD1 (5 bases). V was pared by 1 base and J by 0 bases, with 21 bases between. This CDR3 is 19 amino acids long. CDR1 and CDR2 from the germline V gene are SGHAT and FQDESV (reference sequence). The CDR3: CASSLVGGHGGPLNTEAFF. Written as DNA, the CDR3 is TGTGCCAGCAGCTTAGTTGGAGGGCACGGGGGTCCACTGAACACTGAAGCTTTCTTT. Complete variable domain (other parts from reference TRBV11-1 and TRBJ1-1): EAEVAQSPRYKITEKSQAVAFWCDPISGHATLYWYRQILGQGPELLVQFQDESVVDDSQLPKDRFSAERLKGVDSTLKIQPAELGDSAMYLCASSLVGGHGGPLNTEAFFGQGTRLTVV.

This clonotype has only one observation. This chain uses TRBV12-5 with TRBJ2-7, with TRBD1 identical over 12 bases. V lost 2 bases and J lost 7; bases outside the gene matches: 12. The germline gives CDR1 LGHNT, CDR2 FRNRAP. This CDR3 comprises 17 residues. The CDR3 DNA is TGTGCTAGTGGTTTGACCCTAACCGGGACAGGGGGCCCAGAGCAGTACTTC. It translates to CASGLTLTGTGGPEQYF.

In this sample, this clonotype turned up many times. The J gene is TRBJ2-2, the V gene TRBV20-1; D is undetermined. The CDR3 has 15 amino acids. Trimming stripped 1 base from V and 1 base from J, with 10 bases between. Germline CDR1 is DFQATT and CDR2 is SNEGSKA (reference sequence). The CDR3 loop is CSARGRLRNTGELFF. The CDR3 nucleotides are TGCAGTGCTAGAGGGCGGCTACGGAACACCGGGGAGCTGTTTTTT.

There are many counts of this clonotype. This chain uses TRBV4-1 with TRBJ1-2; tentative D call: TRBD1 (5 bases). Trimming removed 6 bases from V and 0 bases from J, with 14 bases in between. The V gene's germline CDR1 is MGHRA and CDR2 YSYEKL. This CDR3 spans 15 amino acids. CDR3 protein: CASSLVQETNYGYTF. The CDR3 DNA sequence: TGCGCCAGCAGTCTAGTACAGGAAACTAACTATGGCTACACCTTC.

The V gene is TRBV7-8, the J gene TRBJ2-7; D might be TRBD1 (5 bases). The CDR3 covers 16 residues. V lost 4 bases to trimming and J lost 0 bases, with 16 bases between them. Germline V gives CDR1 SGHVS, CDR2 FQNEAQ. The CDR3 region is CASSSPTDSISYEQYF. The CDR3 DNA sequence: TGTGCCAGCAGCTCCCCGACAGATTCAATCTCCTACGAGCAGTACTTC.

This clonotype was observed many times. The chain is built from TRBV6-5 and TRBJ2-7; D remains unclear. The germline CDR1 and CDR2 sequences are MNHEY and SVGAGI. V lost 2 bases to trimming and J lost 6 bases, with 11 bases between them. The length of the CDR3 is 13 residues. The CDR3 coding sequence is TGTGCCAGCAGTTACCTGATCAATGGCGAGCAGTACTTC. The encoded protein is CASSYLINGEQYF.

The gene calls are TRBV10-3 and TRBJ2-5; TRBD2 might be the D (5 bases). The CDR3 loop spans 14 amino acids. Per the germline V gene, CDR1 is ENHRY and CDR2 is SYGVKD. V lost 4 bases and J lost 0, with 9 bases in between. As DNA, the CDR3 is TGTGCCATCAGTGCCACTAGGAACCAAGAGACCCAGTACTTC. Protein sequence: CAISATRNQETQYF.

In its sample, this clonotype was seen many times. The V and J genes are TRBV28 and TRBJ2-2; D is unclear. CDR1 MDHEN and CDR2 SYDVKM come from the germline V gene. This CDR3 contains 14 residues. Trimming removed 4 bases from V and 4 bases from J, with 10 bases in between. Here the CDR3 reads CASSSAQGTGELFF. DNA of the CDR3: TGTGCCAGCAGTTCGGCTCAAGGCACCGGGGAGCTGTTTTTT.

This clonotype was counted ten times or more. This chain links TRBV7-9 with TRBJ1-2; D remains ambiguous. This CDR3 is 11 amino acids long. The V end lost 10 bases, the J end lost 0 bases, and 6 bases lay between the germline ends. Germline V gene sequence: CDR1 SEHNR, CDR2 FQNEAQ (reference sequence). The CDR3 protein is CATGSNYGYTF. For the CDR3, the DNA is TGTGCCACCGGCTCTAACTATGGCTACACCTTC.

In this sample, this clonotype turned up many times. The rearrangement links TRBV12-3 or TRBV12-4 to TRBJ2-7; D tentatively fits TRBD1 or TRBD2 (5 bases each). The ends were cut back, 9 bases at V and 9 bases at J, with 15 bases in the middle. CDR3 length equals 11 residues. In nucleotides, the CDR3 is TGTGCCAGTAGTCAGGGAGCCGGGCAGTACTTC. Its translation is CASSQGAGQYF.

The sample holds many counts of this clonotype. V usage is TRBV12-3 or TRBV12-4 and J usage is TRBJ2-6; D is undetermined. The CDR3 consists of 14 residues. Trimming pared 6 bases from V and 0 bases from J, leaving 6 bases between. The CDR3 region is CASSVSSGANVLTF. The CDR3 DNA is TGTGCCAGCAGCGTGAGCTCTGGGGCCAACGTCCTGACTTTC.

This CDR3 is CATSRVWRGQAGVPQETQYF. DNA of the CDR3: TGTGCCACCAGCAGAGTCTGGAGGGGGCAAGCGGGAGTCCCTCAAGAGACCCAGTACTTC. This chain joins TRBV15 and TRBJ2-5, with D possibly being TRBD2 (8 bases). Germline V gives CDR1 LNHNV, CDR2 YYDKDF (reference sequence). Trimming stripped 1 base from V and 2 bases from J, with 26 bases between. The CDR3 length is 20 residues.

This clonotype showed up just a few times. The rearrangement uses TRBV7-8 and TRBJ2-2, with D uncertain. Trimming left V 8 bases short and J 5 bases short, with 9 bases between. This CDR3 is 12 amino acids long. CDR1 SGHVS and CDR2 FQNEAQ come from the germline V gene. CDR3 residues: CASFFLTGELFF. CDR3 coding DNA: TGTGCCAGCTTCTTTCTGACCGGGGAGCTGTTTTTT.

This clonotype came up many times. This rearrangement joins TRBV27 to TRBJ2-7; 8 bases line up with TRBD1. Germline V lookup: CDR1 MNHEY, CDR2 SMNVEV (reference sequence). CDR3 size: 14 residues. Losses at the gene ends were 2 bases for V and 3 bases for J; bases not matched to a gene: 3. CDR3 sequence: CASSLTDRGYEQYF. CDR3 coding DNA: TGTGCCAGCAGTTTAACCGACAGGGGCTACGAGCAGTACTTC.

This clonotype occurred many times. The J gene is TRBJ2-5, the V gene TRBV5-1; TRBD2 aligns across 9 bases. The J segment lost 0 bases and the V segment lost 3 bases, leaving 9 bases of the junction unmatched. CDR1 and CDR2 (germline): SGHRS, YFSETQ. The CDR3 contains 17 residues. CDR3 coding DNA: TGCGCCAGCAGCTCCTCCCCTAGCGGGGCTTACCAAGAGACCCAGTACTTC. This gives the protein CASSSSPSGAYQETQYF.

This sequence joins TRBV3-1 and TRBJ1-2; D remains unclear. Germline CDR1 and CDR2: LGHDT and YNNKEL (reference sequence). This CDR3 has 14 amino acids. Trimming cost V 0 bases and J 6 bases, with 11 bases left between them. CDR3 nucleotide sequence: TGTGCCAGCAGCCAAGATCCGGCGGTACATGGCTACACCTTC. It translates to CASSQDPAVHGYTF.

In this sample, this clonotype turned up many times. The J gene is TRBJ2-7, the V gene TRBV12-3 or TRBV12-4; weak D call: TRBD1 (6 bases). With 7 bases removed from V and 2 bases from J, the gap between germline ends came to 15 bases. This CDR3 has 14 amino acids. The DNA for the CDR3 is TGTGCCAGCAAGGAGGACAGAGAAACCTACGAGCAGTACTTC. It codes for CASKEDRETYEQYF.

The rearrangement uses TRBV30 and TRBJ2-5; D gene uncertain. Looked up from germline, CDR1 is GTSNPN and CDR2 is SVGIG (reference sequence). V lost 1 base and J 1 base, leaving 7 bases between the germline ends. CDR3 size: 13 residues. CDR3: CAWSEEIQETQYF. CDR3 DNA: TGTGCCTGGAGTGAGGAAATCCAAGAGACCCAGTACTTC.